A single sample gave rise to the 16 T cell receptor beta chains below, sequenced in a study of blood T cell repertoires in COVID-19. The repertoire was sequenced with immunoSEQ multiplex PCR; TCRdb's copy has only in-frame clones and lacks some. The sample carries a few hundred thousand clones, approximately 87% recorded once. Specimen: peripheral blood. All receptors derive from a woman aged 45-59 years with acute or convalescent COVID-19.

Only a few counts were recorded for this clone. One end of the junction does not line up with germline, which may come from a read error. The rearrangement uses TRBV7-9 and TRBJ1-2; D is unresolved. The CDR3 consists of 12 residues. Germline loops: CDR1 SEHNR, CDR2 FQNEAQ (reference sequence). CDR3 residues: CASSLTVAVFVF. The CDR3 DNA reads as TGTGCCAGCAGCTTAACAGTTGCAGTCTTTGTCTTC.

V and J are TRBV11-3 and TRBJ2-7; 8 bases map to TRBD2. J was trimmed by 1 base and V by 5 bases; bases with no gene match: 13. The CDR3 is 17 amino acids. The germline gives CDR1 SGHNT, CDR2 YENEEA. CDR3 sequence reads: CASSPQGSGGLSYEQYF. The DNA for the CDR3 is TGTGCCAGCAGCCCCCAGGGGAGCGGGGGACTTTCCTACGAGCAGTACTTC.

The chain is built from TRBV10-2 and TRBJ1-2; 8 nucleotides match TRBD1. This CDR3 contains 15 residues. Germline CDR1 and CDR2: WSHSY and SAAADI. V trimming: 5 bases; J trimming: 4 bases; junction bases outside the gene matches: 9. The CDR3 is CASSTEEGQVYGYTF. The CDR3 DNA sequence: TGCGCCAGCAGTACGGAGGAGGGACAGGTCTATGGCTACACCTTC.

This chain connects TRBV12-3 or TRBV12-4 to TRBJ1-6; no reliable D call. The CDR3 is made up of 12 amino acids. V lost 5 bases and J lost 8, with 7 bases in between. Here the CDR3 DNA reads TGTGCCAGCAGTCGCCTACATTCACCCCTCCACTTT. Its translation: CASSRLHSPLHF.

The DNA of the CDR3 is TGTGCCAGCAGCTTAGCACCCCTATCTGAAGCTTTCTTT. This codes for CASSLAPLSEAFF. The chain joins TRBV11-3 to TRBJ1-1; no clear D. CDR3 size: 13 residues. Trimming removed 1 base from V and 6 bases from J, with 9 bases in between. Germline V gives CDR1 SGHNT, CDR2 YENEEA.

The chain combines TRBV30 with TRBJ1-1; 7 nucleotides line up with TRBD1. Germline V gives CDR1 GTSNPN, CDR2 SVGIG (reference sequence). J was trimmed by 3 bases and V by 3 bases; bases with no gene match: 10. The CDR3 is made up of 15 amino acids. The CDR3 sequence: CAWSRMTGIDTEAFF. The DNA for the CDR3 is TGTGCCTGGAGCCGCATGACAGGGATCGACACTGAAGCTTTCTTT.

The J gene is TRBJ2-5, the V gene TRBV5-4; D is unresolved. CDR3 length: 13 residues. Germline CDR1 is SGHNT and CDR2 is YYREEE (reference sequence). Trimming left V 6 bases short and J 5 bases short, with 14 bases between. The DNA for the CDR3 is TGTGCCAGCACCCGTCCTGAGTGGGAGACCCAGTACTTC. It yields the protein CASTRPEWETQYF.

The J gene is TRBJ1-1, the V gene TRBV27; TRBD1 aligns across 9 bases. The length of the CDR3 is 12 residues. The V gene end was trimmed by 4 bases and the J gene end by 14 bases; junction bases not matched to a gene: 8. The germline CDR1 and CDR2 sequences are MNHEY and SMNVEV (reference sequence). The CDR3 DNA follows: TGTGCCAGCAGTTCCATCACAGGGGGCGACTTCTTT. Translated: CASSSITGGDFF.

This sequence joins TRBV21-1 and TRBJ1-1. TRBV21-1 is a listed pseudogene. The CDR3 covers 17 residues. The CDR3 coding sequence is TGTGCCAGCAGCAAAGTTGGATCGAGGGACTCGGGCACTGAAGCTTTCTTT. It is translated as CASSKVGSRDSGTEAFF.

J is TRBJ1-4 and V is TRBV30; TRBD1 is a possible D gene (6 bases). The CDR3 runs 16 residues. Trimming stripped 2 bases from V and 6 bases from J, with 19 bases between. CDR1 and CDR2 from the germline V gene are GTSNPN and SVGIG (reference sequence). The CDR3 here is CAWSRGNRVRDEKLFF. The CDR3 bases are TGTGCCTGGAGTCGTGGGAACAGGGTGAGGGATGAAAAACTGTTTTTT.

The CDR3 DNA follows: TGTGCCACCAGTGACTCGGGGGTGGAAGATCAGCCCCAGCATTTT. It codes for CATSDSGVEDQPQHF. The rearrangement uses TRBV24-1 and TRBJ1-5, with D perhaps matching TRBD1 (5 bases). The CDR3 contains 15 residues. The V end lost 4 bases, the J end lost 5 bases, and 14 bases lay between the germline ends. The germline CDR1 and CDR2 sequences are KGHDR and SFDVKD.

V usage is TRBV3-1 (or the pseudogene TRBV3-2) and J usage is TRBJ1-5; no clear D gene. The CDR3 covers 15 residues. The V end was cut by 2 bases, the J end by 1 base, with 9 bases between. Germline lookup yields CDR1 LGHDT and CDR2 YNNKEL (reference sequence). The CDR3 loop reads CASSQRGRSNQPQHF. In DNA, the CDR3 is TGTGCCAGCAGCCAACGGGGTCGGAGCAATCAGCCCCAGCATTTT.

The V call is TRBV6-2 or TRBV6-3, the J call TRBJ1-2; 10 bases map to TRBD1. The CDR3 consists of 18 residues. The V and J ends lost 6 bases and 4 bases, in that order; junction bases with no gene match: 17. Germline V CDR1 and CDR2: MNHEY, SVGEGT. Here the CDR3 DNA reads TGTGCCAGCAGCCGGGACCTCGCCGGGACAGGGGTCGGCTATGGCTACACCTTC. This sequence encodes CASSRDLAGTGVGYGYTF.

The rearrangement links TRBV7-2 to TRBJ2-7; D is perhaps TRBD2 (5 bases). Looked up from germline, CDR1 is SGHTA and CDR2 is FQGNSA. The CDR3 covers 14 residues. V lost 8 bases, J lost 6 bases, and 20 bases lay in between. The CDR3 loop reads CASGPWGGESEQYF. The CDR3 nucleotides are TGTGCCAGCGGCCCCTGGGGTGGGGAGAGCGAGCAGTACTTC.

The gene calls are TRBV18 and TRBJ1-5; TRBD1 is a possible D gene (6 bases). V was shortened by 1 base and J by 4 bases, with 14 bases between the two germline ends. The V gene's germline CDR1 is KGHSH and CDR2 LQKENI. The CDR3 covers 16 residues. The DNA of the CDR3 is TGTGCCAGCTCACCACGGGGGACAATAGGGAATCAGCCCCAGCATTTT. Its translation: CASSPRGTIGNQPQHF. Full variable domain (outside the CDR3, taken from reference TRBV18 and TRBJ1-5): NAGVMQNPRHLVRRRGQEARLRCSPMKGHSHVYWYRQLPEEGLKFMVYLQKENIIDESGMPKERFSAEFPKEGPSILRIQQVVRGDSAAYFCASSPRGTIGNQPQHFGDGTRLSIL.

The rearrangement joins TRBV5-1 to TRBJ2-3, with TRBD1 as a possible D gene (6 bases). Trimming left V 3 bases short and J 1 base short, with 18 bases between. CDR1 and CDR2 (germline): SGHRS, YFSETQ. The CDR3 length is 17 residues. CDR3: CASSSALTGSGTDTQYF. CDR3 sequence (DNA): TGCGCCAGCAGCTCCGCCTTAACAGGGTCAGGCACAGATACGCAGTATTTT.